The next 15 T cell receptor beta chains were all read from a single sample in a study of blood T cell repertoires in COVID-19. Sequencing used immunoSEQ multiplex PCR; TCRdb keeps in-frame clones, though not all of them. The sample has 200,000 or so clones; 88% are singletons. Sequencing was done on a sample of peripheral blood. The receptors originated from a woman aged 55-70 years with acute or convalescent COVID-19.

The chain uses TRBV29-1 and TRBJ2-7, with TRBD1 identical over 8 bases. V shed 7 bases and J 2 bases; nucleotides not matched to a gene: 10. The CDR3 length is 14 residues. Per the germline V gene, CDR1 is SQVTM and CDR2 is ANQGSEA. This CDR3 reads CSAGTGGGAYEQYF. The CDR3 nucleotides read TGCAGCGCTGGGACAGGAGGGGGTGCCTACGAGCAGTACTTC.

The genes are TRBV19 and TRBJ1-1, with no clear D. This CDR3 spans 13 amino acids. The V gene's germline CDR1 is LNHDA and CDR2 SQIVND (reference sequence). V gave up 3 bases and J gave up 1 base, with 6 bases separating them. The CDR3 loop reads CASSIERNTEAFF. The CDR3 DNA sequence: TGTGCCAGTAGTATCGAGCGGAACACTGAAGCTTTCTTT.

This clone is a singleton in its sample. CDR3 sequence: CASSDRAGEQFF. In DNA, the CDR3 is TGTGCCAGCTCGGACAGGGCGGGGGAGCAGTTCTTC. This chain uses TRBV5-4 with TRBJ2-1, with 8 bases aligning to TRBD1. The CDR3 length is 12 residues. Germline CDR1 reads SGHNT; CDR2 reads YYREEE (reference sequence). Trimming cost V 7 bases and J 10 bases; bases outside gene matches: 7.

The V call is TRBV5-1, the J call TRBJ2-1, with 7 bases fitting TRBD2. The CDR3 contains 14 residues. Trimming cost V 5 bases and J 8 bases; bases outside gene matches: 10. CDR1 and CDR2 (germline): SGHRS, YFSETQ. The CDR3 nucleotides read TGCGCCAGCAGACCTAGCGGTTTTCTCCATGAGCAGTTCTTC. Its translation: CASRPSGFLHEQFF.

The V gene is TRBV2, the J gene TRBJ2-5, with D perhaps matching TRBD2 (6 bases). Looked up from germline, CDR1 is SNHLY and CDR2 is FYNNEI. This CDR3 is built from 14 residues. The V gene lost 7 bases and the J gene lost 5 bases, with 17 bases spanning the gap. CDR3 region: CASMSREVGETQYF. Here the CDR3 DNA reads TGTGCCAGCATGAGTAGGGAGGTTGGGGAGACCCAGTACTTC.

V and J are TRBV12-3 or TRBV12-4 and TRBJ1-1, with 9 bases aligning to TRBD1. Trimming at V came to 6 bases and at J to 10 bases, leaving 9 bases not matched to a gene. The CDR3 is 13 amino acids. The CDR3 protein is CASSRGQGLGAFF. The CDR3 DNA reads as TGTGCCAGCAGCCGAGGACAGGGGCTTGGAGCTTTCTTT.

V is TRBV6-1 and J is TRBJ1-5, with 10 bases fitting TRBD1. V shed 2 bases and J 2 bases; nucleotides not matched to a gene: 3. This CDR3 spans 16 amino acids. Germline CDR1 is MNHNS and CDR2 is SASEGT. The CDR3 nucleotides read TGTGCCAGCAGTGAAATAGGGACAGGGGGCAATCAGCCCCAGCATTTT. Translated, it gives CASSEIGTGGNQPQHF.

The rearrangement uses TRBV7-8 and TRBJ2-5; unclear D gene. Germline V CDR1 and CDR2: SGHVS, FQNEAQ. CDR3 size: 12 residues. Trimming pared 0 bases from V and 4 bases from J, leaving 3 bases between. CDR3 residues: CASSLALETQYF. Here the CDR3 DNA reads TGTGCCAGCAGCTTAGCCCTAGAGACCCAGTACTTC.

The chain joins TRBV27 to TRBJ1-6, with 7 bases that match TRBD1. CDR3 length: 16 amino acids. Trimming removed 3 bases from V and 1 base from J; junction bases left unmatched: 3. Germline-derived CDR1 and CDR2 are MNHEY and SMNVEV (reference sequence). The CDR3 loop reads CASSFDRASYNSPLHF. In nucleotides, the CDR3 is TGTGCCAGCAGTTTTGACAGGGCGTCCTATAATTCACCCCTCCACTTT.

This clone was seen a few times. CDR3 loop: CASSLPGQWWFYSNQPQHF. Here the CDR3 DNA reads TGTGCCAGCAGCCTACCGGGACAGTGGTGGTTTTATAGCAATCAGCCCCAGCATTTT. V and J are TRBV5-4 and TRBJ1-5, with 7 nucleotides matching TRBD1. The germline gives CDR1 SGHNT, CDR2 YYREEE (reference sequence). The CDR3 covers 19 residues. V lost 4 bases and J lost 0; bases outside the gene matches: 16.

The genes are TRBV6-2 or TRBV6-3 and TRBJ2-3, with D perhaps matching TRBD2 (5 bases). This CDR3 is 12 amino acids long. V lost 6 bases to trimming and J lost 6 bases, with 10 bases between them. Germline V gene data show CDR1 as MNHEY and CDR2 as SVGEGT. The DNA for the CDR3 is TGTGCCAGCAGCCAGCCGGGGGATACGCAGTATTTT. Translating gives CASSQPGDTQYF.

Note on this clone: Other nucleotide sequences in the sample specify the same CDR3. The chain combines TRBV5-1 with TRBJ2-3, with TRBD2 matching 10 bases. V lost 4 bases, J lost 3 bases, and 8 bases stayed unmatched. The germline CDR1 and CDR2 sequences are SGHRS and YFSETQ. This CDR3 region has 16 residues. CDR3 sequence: CASSLGTSASTDTQYF. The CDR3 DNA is TGCGCCAGCAGCCTTGGGACTAGCGCTAGTACAGATACGCAGTATTTT.

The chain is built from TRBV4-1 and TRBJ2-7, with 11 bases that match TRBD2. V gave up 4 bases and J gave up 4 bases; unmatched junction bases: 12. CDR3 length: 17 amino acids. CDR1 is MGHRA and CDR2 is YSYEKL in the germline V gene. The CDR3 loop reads CASSRFTSGRFPYEQYF. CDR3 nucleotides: TGCGCCAGCAGCCGCTTTACTAGCGGGAGATTTCCGTACGAGCAGTACTTC.

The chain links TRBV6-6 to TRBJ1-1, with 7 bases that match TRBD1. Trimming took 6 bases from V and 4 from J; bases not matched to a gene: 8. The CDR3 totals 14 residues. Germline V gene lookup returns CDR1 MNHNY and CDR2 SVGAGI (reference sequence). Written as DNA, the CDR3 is TGTGCCAGCAGAGATTCAGGGGGAGGCACTGAAGCTTTCTTT. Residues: CASRDSGGGTEAFF.

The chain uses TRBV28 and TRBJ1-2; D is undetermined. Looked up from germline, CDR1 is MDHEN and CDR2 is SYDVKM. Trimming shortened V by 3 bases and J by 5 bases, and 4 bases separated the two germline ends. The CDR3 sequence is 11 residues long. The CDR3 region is CASSLRYGYTF. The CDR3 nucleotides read TGTGCCAGCAGTTTGAGGTATGGCTACACCTTC.